This T cell receptor beta chain was identified in a study of high-grade serous ovarian cancer treatment subgroups. Tumor samples were obtained before definitive surgery or chemotherapy. The germline V gene has CDR1 SQVTM and CDR2 ANQGSEA. This CDR3 spans 12 amino acids. Trimming left V 7 bases short and J 1 base short, with 11 bases between. TCRdb keeps only in-frame clones here, not all; method: immunoSEQ multiplex PCR. Seen here are several thousand clones, approximately 90% observed once, and the top ten hold over 1.5%. The TCR comes from a human donor with high-grade serous ovarian cancer. The gene calls are TRBV29-1 and TRBJ2-7; weak D call: TRBD1 (6 bases). The material sequenced was tumor tissue. The CDR3 sequence is CSAGTSSYEQYF. CDR3 in DNA: TGCAGCGCGGGGACATCATCCTACGAGCAGTACTTC.